This passage covers 10 T cell receptor beta chains from one sample sequenced in a study of cytomegalovirus exposure and HLA in healthy donors. Primers included in the PCR were 60 Vbeta and 13 Jbeta primers. Clones were sequenced by immunoSEQ multiplex PCR, and TCRdb holds only the in-frame ones, with some missing. The sample records roughly 130,000 clones, almost 85% being singletons. The source material was PBMCs. Receptor source: a boy aged 2 to 10 in good health and CMV-seronegative.

The rearrangement joins TRBV5-4 to TRBJ1-2; a possible D gene is TRBD1 (6 bases). Germline V gene sequence: CDR1 SGHNT, CDR2 YYREEE (reference sequence). This CDR3 contains 17 residues. Trimming left V 2 bases short and J 0 bases short, with 17 bases between. The CDR3 nucleotides are TGTGCCAGCAGCTTAACAGGGATGAGCTATACTAACTATGGCTACACCTTC. It codes for CASSLTGMSYTNYGYTF.

This clone showed up just once. This sequence joins TRBV2 and TRBJ2-1, with D perhaps TRBD2 (6 bases). The length of the CDR3 is 13 residues. Trimming shortened V by 7 bases and J by 6 bases, and 13 bases separated the two germline ends. The V gene's germline CDR1 is SNHLY and CDR2 FYNNEI. In nucleotides, the CDR3 is TGTGCCAGCACGGGAGATCGAGGCAATGAGCAGTTCTTC. This codes for CASTGDRGNEQFF. Full variable domain (rest looked up from reference TRBV2 and TRBJ2-1): EPEVTQTPSHQVTQMGQEVILRCVPISNHLYFYWYRQILGQKVEFLVSFYNNEISEKSEIFDDQFSVERPDGSNFTLKIRSTKLEDSAMYFCASTGDRGNEQFFGPGTRLTVL.

This clone came up a few times. This chain joins TRBV27 and TRBJ1-5; 8 bases agree with TRBD1. V lost 7 bases to trimming and J lost 7 bases; unmatched junction nucleotides: 9. The CDR3 covers 14 residues. Germline V gives CDR1 MNHEY, CDR2 SMNVEV (reference sequence). DNA for the CDR3: TGTGCCAGCATGAGAGGACAGGGCGGCCAGCCCCAGCATTTT. Translated: CASMRGQGGQPQHF.

This chain uses TRBV7-6 with TRBJ1-1; no clear D gene. The germline V gene encodes CDR1 SGHVS and CDR2 FNYEAQ. The V end lost 4 bases, the J end lost 3 bases, and 9 bases lay between the germline ends. The CDR3 is 13 amino acids. CDR3 DNA sequence: TGTGCCAGCAGCTCGAGGGAGGACACTGAAGCTTTCTTT. Translating it yields CASSSREDTEAFF.

The rearrangement joins TRBV7-2 to TRBJ2-5; tentative D call: TRBD1 (6 bases). V shed 1 base and J shed 5 bases, with 8 bases lying between them. Looked up from germline, CDR1 is SGHTA and CDR2 is FQGNSA. This CDR3 has 13 amino acids. The CDR3 here is CASSLGQVETQYF. The DNA of the CDR3 is TGTGCCAGCAGCTTAGGACAGGTGGAGACCCAGTACTTC.

This sequence joins TRBV11-2 and TRBJ2-1, with a tentative D call TRBD1 (6 bases). V lost 5 bases and J lost 0, with 11 bases in between. This CDR3 has 15 amino acids. Germline CDR1 and CDR2: SGHAT and FQNNGV. CDR3 sequence reads: CASSPRQASYNEQFF. CDR3 DNA sequence: TGTGCCAGCAGCCCCCGACAGGCCTCCTACAATGAGCAGTTCTTC.

The chain joins TRBV4-1 to TRBJ1-4; D not resolved. V was shortened by 4 bases and J by 0 bases, with 15 bases between the two germline ends. Per germline, CDR1 MGHRA and CDR2 YSYEKL. The CDR3 spans 17 residues. The CDR3 protein is CASSPGILVATNEKLFF. CDR3 DNA: TGCGCCAGCAGCCCGGGGATCCTAGTTGCAACTAATGAAAAACTGTTTTTT.

Here the CDR3 DNA reads TGCAGCGTTGTGGGGACAGGGGCTAATGAAAAACTGTTTTTT. This codes for CSVVGTGANEKLFF. The genes are TRBV29-1 and TRBJ1-4, with 10 bases matching TRBD1. This CDR3 has 14 amino acids. Per the germline V gene, CDR1 is SQVTM and CDR2 is ANQGSEA. V was pared by 4 bases and J by 3 bases, with 2 bases of the junction left unmatched.

The table lists this clone with a few counts. The chain uses TRBV11-2 and TRBJ2-7, with D perhaps TRBD1 (7 bases). The germline gives CDR1 SGHAT, CDR2 FQNNGV. Trimming took 0 bases from V and 3 from J, leaving 15 bases between them. This CDR3 comprises 16 residues. The CDR3 spells CASSLDGGGRGYEQYF. Written as DNA, the CDR3 is TGTGCCAGCAGCTTAGATGGAGGGGGCAGGGGCTACGAGCAGTACTTC.

V gene TRBV6-5 combines with J gene TRBJ1-5; no clear D gene. The length of the CDR3 is 11 residues. V was pared by 8 bases and J by 9 bases, with 11 bases between. Germline assignment: CDR1 MNHEY and CDR2 SVGAGI. DNA of the CDR3: TGTGCCAGCGGGAGTGCTTGGCCCCAGCATTTT. Protein: CASGSAWPQHF.